One sample yielded the 15 T cell receptor beta chains listed below, sequenced in a study of blood T cell repertoires in COVID-19. Clones were sequenced by immunoSEQ multiplex PCR, and TCRdb holds only the in-frame ones, with some missing. Of a few hundred thousand clones in the sample, approximately 86% were seen once. The sequenced sample consisted of peripheral blood. All receptors derive from a woman aged 18 to 35 with acute or convalescent COVID-19.

In this sample, this clone turned up once. J is TRBJ2-1 and V is TRBV19; TRBD2 aligns across 7 bases. CDR1 is LNHDA and CDR2 is SQIVND in the germline V gene (reference sequence). This CDR3 has 14 amino acids. Trimming took 5 bases from V and 4 from J; bases not matched to a gene: 5. The CDR3 spells CASSQASGYNEQFF. The CDR3, as DNA: TGTGCCAGTAGTCAGGCTAGCGGATACAATGAGCAGTTCTTC.

The rearrangement joins TRBV27 to TRBJ2-7, with 8 bases identical to TRBD2. V dropped 5 bases and J dropped 4; count of bases not matched to a gene: 13. The CDR3 length is 16 residues. The germline CDR1 and CDR2 sequences are MNHEY and SMNVEV (reference sequence). CDR3 protein: CASSHLPGTSGYEQYF. CDR3 bases: TGTGCCAGCAGTCACCTCCCCGGGACTAGTGGATACGAGCAGTACTTC.

The chain employs TRBV6-5 and TRBJ2-7; D unresolved. CDR1 is MNHEY and CDR2 is SVGAGI in the germline V gene. This CDR3 contains 13 residues. V was trimmed by 6 bases and J by 0 bases, leaving 9 bases between them. This chain's CDR3 is CASRTESSYEQYF. As DNA, the CDR3 is TGTGCCAGCAGAACGGAGAGCTCCTACGAGCAGTACTTC.

This chain joins TRBV7-2 and TRBJ1-1; no reliable D call. Germline CDR1 and CDR2: SGHTA and FQGNSA. This CDR3 has 13 amino acids. Trimming shortened V by 2 bases and J by 3 bases, and 7 bases separated the two germline ends. CDR3: CASSLLTYTEAFF. Here the CDR3 DNA reads TGTGCCAGCAGCTTACTGACTTACACTGAAGCTTTCTTT.

This chain uses TRBV7-2 with TRBJ2-3; the match to TRBD2 covers 10 bases. This CDR3 contains 16 residues. J lost 0 bases, V lost 7 bases, and 7 bases had no gene match. CDR1 is SGHTA, CDR2 FQGNSA, per germline. In DNA, the CDR3 is TGTGCCAGCACGCCCGGACTAGCGGTTAGCACAGATACGCAGTATTTT. Protein product: CASTPGLAVSTDTQYF. Full variable domain (outside the CDR3, taken from reference TRBV7-2 and TRBJ2-3): GAGVSQSPSNKVTEKGKDVELRCDPISGHTALYWYRQSLGQGLEFLIYFQGNSAPDKSGLPSDRFSAERTGGSVSTLTIQRTQQEDSAVYLCASTPGLAVSTDTQYFGPGTRLTVL.

The chain employs TRBV7-2 and TRBJ2-1; D uncertain. V was cut by 5 bases and J by 12 bases, with 23 bases left in between. CDR1 is SGHTA, CDR2 FQGNSA, per germline. CDR3 length: 15 residues. CDR3 in DNA: TGTGCCAGCAGCCTGACCACTCTTACGGTCCCAGGGCAGTTCTTC. Amino acids: CASSLTTLTVPGQFF.

The chain couples TRBV4-2 to TRBJ2-1; TRBD2 aligns across 7 bases. Looked up from germline, CDR1 is LGHNA and CDR2 is YNFKEQ. This CDR3 contains 16 residues. Trimming at V came to 6 bases and at J to 8 bases, leaving 16 bases not matched to a gene. The chain's CDR3 is CASRRSVTSVSDEQFF. DNA of the CDR3: TGTGCCAGCAGGAGAAGTGTTACTAGCGTCTCGGATGAGCAGTTCTTC.

Turning to this clone: A much larger clone is a single base away; this may be a read error. Distinct nucleotide sequences in the sample also encode this CDR3. The chain combines TRBV6-4 with TRBJ2-1; TRBD2 aligns across 12 bases. Losses at the gene ends were 2 bases for V and 4 bases for J; bases not matched to a gene: 0. Germline V gene lookup returns CDR1 MRHNA and CDR2 SNTAGT. The CDR3 runs to 15 residues. The chain's CDR3 is CASSDGLAGYNEQFF. For the CDR3, the DNA is TGTGCCAGCAGTGACGGACTAGCGGGATACAATGAGCAGTTCTTC.

The chain combines TRBV6-5 with TRBJ2-7; 13 positions agree with TRBD2. V shed 6 bases, J shed 5 bases, and the junction held 7 bases outside the gene matches. The CDR3 spans 15 residues. From germline, CDR1 is MNHEY and CDR2 SVGAGI. The CDR3 loop reads CASSSLAGGRHEQYF. CDR3 nucleotides: TGTGCCAGCAGCTCACTAGCGGGAGGGCGTCACGAGCAGTACTTC.

The chain carries TRBV7-9 and TRBJ2-7; D is perhaps TRBD1 (5 bases). Germline loops: CDR1 SEHNR, CDR2 FQNEAQ (reference sequence). V lost 5 bases and J lost 0, with 14 bases in between. The CDR3 extends over 15 amino acids. The CDR3 region has the DNA TGTGCCAGCAGCCCCCGTGGGGCCCGCTCCTACGAGCAGTACTTC. Protein sequence: CASSPRGARSYEQYF. Full variable domain (rest looked up from reference TRBV7-9 and TRBJ2-7): DTGVSQNPRHKITKRGQNVTFRCDPISEHNRLYWYRQTLGQGPEFLTYFQNEAQLEKSRLLSDRFSAERPKGSFSTLEIQRTEQGDSAMYLCASSPRGARSYEQYFGPGTRLTVT.

This sequence joins TRBV5-8 and TRBJ1-5; perhaps TRBD1 as D (5 bases). The CDR3 has 16 amino acids. Germline V gene lookup returns CDR1 SGHTS and CDR2 YDEGEE. V dropped 0 bases and J dropped 7 bases, with 17 bases sitting between them. The CDR3 sequence: CASSLVLAGLGQPQHF. CDR3 coding DNA: TGTGCCAGCAGCTTGGTGTTAGCAGGGTTGGGACAGCCCCAGCATTTT.

This rearrangement joins TRBV27 to TRBJ2-1, with D possibly TRBD2 on 6 matching bases. This CDR3 is built from 19 residues. The V gene's germline CDR1 is MNHEY and CDR2 SMNVEV (reference sequence). V shed 1 base and J shed 0 bases, with 19 bases lying between them. CDR3 nucleotides: TGTGCCAGCAGTTTATTAGGTCAAGAATCGGGAGTCTCCTACAATGAGCAGTTCTTC. This gives the protein CASSLLGQESGVSYNEQFF.

The V call is TRBV12-5, the J call TRBJ1-2, with TRBD1 matching 9 bases. Germline loops: CDR1 LGHNT, CDR2 FRNRAP. J lost 4 bases, V lost 5 bases, and 5 bases had no gene match. This CDR3 comprises 14 residues. The CDR3, as DNA: TGTGCTAGTGGTCCCGGACAGGGGCTCTATGGCTACACCTTC. Translated: CASGPGQGLYGYTF. The full variable domain, with the rest looked up from reference TRBV12-5 and TRBJ1-2, is DARVTQTPRHKVTEMGQEVTMRCQPILGHNTVFWYRQTMMQGLELLAYFRNRAPLDDSGMPKDRFSAEMPDATLATLKIQPSEPRDSAVYFCASGPGQGLYGYTFGSGTRLTVV.

J is TRBJ2-1 and V is TRBV2; a weak D match, TRBD2 (6 bases). Germline V gene lookup returns CDR1 SNHLY and CDR2 FYNNEI. The CDR3 contains 15 residues. V dropped 8 bases and J dropped 6 bases, with 20 bases sitting between them. CDR3 bases: TGTGCCAGCGCAGTCGTGGAGGGACTCGGCAATGAGCAGTTCTTC. As protein: CASAVVEGLGNEQFF.

The chain carries TRBV9 and TRBJ2-1; TRBD1 agrees at 7 bases. This CDR3 contains 19 residues. Germline CDR1 and CDR2: SGDLS and YYNGEE. V trimming: 4 bases; J trimming: 6 bases; junction bases outside the gene matches: 22. CDR3 DNA: TGTGCCAGCAGCCCAGCTCCCGGGACAGCGACTCCATCAGCCAATGAGCAGTTCTTC. Residues: CASSPAPGTATPSANEQFF.